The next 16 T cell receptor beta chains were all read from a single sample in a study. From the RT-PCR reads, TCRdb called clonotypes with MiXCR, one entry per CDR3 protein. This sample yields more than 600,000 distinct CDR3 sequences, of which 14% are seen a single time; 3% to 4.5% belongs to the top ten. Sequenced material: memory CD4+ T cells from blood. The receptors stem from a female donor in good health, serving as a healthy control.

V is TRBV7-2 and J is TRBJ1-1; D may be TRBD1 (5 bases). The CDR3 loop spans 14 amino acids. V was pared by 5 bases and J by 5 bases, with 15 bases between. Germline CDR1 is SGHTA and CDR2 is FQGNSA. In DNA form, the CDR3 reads TGTGCCAGCAGCCCCTCCAATGGGGGGACTGAAGCTTTCTTT. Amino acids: CASSPSNGGTEAFF.

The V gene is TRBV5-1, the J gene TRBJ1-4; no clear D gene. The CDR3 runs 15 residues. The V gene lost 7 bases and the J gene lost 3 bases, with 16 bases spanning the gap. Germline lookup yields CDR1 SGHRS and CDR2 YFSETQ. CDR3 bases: TGCGCCAGCCGGGCACAGAACACAGCTAATGAAAAACTGTTTTTT. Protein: CASRAQNTANEKLFF.

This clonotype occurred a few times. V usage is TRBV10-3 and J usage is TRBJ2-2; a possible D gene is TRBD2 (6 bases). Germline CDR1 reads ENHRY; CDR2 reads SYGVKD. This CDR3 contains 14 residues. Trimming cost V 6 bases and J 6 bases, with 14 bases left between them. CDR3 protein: CAIRGPRDSGELFF. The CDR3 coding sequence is TGTGCCATCAGGGGGCCCAGGGACTCCGGGGAGCTGTTTTTT.

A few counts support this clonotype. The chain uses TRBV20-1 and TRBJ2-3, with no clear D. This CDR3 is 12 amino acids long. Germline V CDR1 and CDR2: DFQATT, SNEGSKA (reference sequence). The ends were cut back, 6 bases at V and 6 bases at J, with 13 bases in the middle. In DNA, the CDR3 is TGCAGTGCATCCGCCCTGGGGGATACGCAGTATTTT. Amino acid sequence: CSASALGDTQYF.

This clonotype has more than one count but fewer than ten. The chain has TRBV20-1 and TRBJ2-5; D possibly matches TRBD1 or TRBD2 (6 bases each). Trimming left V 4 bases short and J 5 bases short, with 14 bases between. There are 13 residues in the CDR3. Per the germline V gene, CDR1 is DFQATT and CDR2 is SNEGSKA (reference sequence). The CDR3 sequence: CSATLGGGETQYF. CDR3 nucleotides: TGCAGTGCTACACTCGGGGGCGGGGAGACCCAGTACTTC.

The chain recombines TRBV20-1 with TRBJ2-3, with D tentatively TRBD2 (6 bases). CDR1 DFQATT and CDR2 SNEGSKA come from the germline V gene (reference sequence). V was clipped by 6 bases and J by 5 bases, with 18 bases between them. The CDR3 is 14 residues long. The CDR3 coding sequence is TGCAGTGCCTTGACTAACGGGAGTCGAGATACGCAGTATTTT. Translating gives CSALTNGSRDTQYF.

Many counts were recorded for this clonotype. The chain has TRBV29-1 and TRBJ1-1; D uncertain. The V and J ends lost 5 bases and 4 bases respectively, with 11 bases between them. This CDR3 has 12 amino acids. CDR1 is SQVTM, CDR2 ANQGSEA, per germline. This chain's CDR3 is CSVLPFGTEAFF. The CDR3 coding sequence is TGCAGCGTTCTCCCCTTTGGCACTGAAGCTTTCTTT.

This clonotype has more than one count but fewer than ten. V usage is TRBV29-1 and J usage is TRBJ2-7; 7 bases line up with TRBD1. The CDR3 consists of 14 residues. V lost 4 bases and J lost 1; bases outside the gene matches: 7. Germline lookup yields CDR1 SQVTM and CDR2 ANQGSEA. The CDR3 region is CSVVRGQGSYEQYF. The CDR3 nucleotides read TGCAGCGTTGTTAGGGGGCAGGGGTCCTACGAGCAGTACTTC.

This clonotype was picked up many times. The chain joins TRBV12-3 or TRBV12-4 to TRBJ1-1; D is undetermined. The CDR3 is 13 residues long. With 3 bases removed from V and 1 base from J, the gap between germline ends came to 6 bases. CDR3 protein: CASSFRQNTEAFF. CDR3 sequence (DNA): TGTGCCAGCAGTTTTAGACAGAACACTGAAGCTTTCTTT.

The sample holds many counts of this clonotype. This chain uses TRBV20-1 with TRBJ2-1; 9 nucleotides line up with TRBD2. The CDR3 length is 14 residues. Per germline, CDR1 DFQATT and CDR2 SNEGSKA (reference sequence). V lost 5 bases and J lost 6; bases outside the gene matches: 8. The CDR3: CSASTGTSSNEQFF. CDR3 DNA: TGCAGTGCTTCTACCGGGACTAGCTCCAATGAGCAGTTCTTC.

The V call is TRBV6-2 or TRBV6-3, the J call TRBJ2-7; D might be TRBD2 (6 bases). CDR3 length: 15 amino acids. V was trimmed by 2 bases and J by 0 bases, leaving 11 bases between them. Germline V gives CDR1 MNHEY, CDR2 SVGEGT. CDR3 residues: CASSYVGRISYEQYF. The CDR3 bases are TGTGCCAGCAGTTACGTCGGGAGAATCTCCTACGAGCAGTACTTC.

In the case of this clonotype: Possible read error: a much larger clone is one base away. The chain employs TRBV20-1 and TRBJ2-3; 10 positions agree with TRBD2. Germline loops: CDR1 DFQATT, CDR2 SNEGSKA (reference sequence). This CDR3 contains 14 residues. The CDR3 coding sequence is TGCCGTGCTATCGGACTAGCGGCCACAGATACGCAGTATTTT. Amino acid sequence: CRAIGLAATDTQYF.

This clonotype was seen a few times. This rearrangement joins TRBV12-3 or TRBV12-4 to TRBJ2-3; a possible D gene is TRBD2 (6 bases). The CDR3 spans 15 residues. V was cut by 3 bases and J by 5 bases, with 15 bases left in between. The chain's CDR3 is CASSFFAGPGDTQYF. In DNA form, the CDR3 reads TGTGCCAGCAGTTTCTTCGCGGGGCCGGGAGATACGCAGTATTTT.

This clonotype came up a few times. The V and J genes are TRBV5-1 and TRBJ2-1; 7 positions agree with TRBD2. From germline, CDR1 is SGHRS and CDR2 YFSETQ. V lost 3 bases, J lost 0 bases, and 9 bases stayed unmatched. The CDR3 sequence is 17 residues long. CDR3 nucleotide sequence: TGCGCCAGCAGCTCAAAGCTTCTAGCGGCCTCCTACAATGAGCAGTTCTTC. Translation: CASSSKLLAASYNEQFF. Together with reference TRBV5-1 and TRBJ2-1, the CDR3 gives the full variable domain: KAGVTQTPRYLIKTRGQQVTLSCSPISGHRSVSWYQQTPGQGLQFLFEYFSETQRNKGNFPGRFSGRQFSNSRSEMNVSTLELGDSALYLCASSSKLLAASYNEQFFGPGTRLTVL.

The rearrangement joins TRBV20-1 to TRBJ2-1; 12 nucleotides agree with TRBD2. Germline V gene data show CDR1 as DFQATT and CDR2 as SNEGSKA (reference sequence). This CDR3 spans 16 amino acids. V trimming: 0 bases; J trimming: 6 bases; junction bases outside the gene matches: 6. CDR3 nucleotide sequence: TGCAGTGCTAGAGATGGGACTAGCGGGTGGGGCAATGAGCAGTTCTTC. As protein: CSARDGTSGWGNEQFF.

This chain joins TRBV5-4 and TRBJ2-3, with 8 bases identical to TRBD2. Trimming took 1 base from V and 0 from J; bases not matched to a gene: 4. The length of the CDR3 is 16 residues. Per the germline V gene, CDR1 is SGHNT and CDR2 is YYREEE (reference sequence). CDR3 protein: CASSLKASGSTDTQYF. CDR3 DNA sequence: TGTGCCAGCAGCTTGAAGGCTAGCGGGAGCACAGATACGCAGTATTTT.